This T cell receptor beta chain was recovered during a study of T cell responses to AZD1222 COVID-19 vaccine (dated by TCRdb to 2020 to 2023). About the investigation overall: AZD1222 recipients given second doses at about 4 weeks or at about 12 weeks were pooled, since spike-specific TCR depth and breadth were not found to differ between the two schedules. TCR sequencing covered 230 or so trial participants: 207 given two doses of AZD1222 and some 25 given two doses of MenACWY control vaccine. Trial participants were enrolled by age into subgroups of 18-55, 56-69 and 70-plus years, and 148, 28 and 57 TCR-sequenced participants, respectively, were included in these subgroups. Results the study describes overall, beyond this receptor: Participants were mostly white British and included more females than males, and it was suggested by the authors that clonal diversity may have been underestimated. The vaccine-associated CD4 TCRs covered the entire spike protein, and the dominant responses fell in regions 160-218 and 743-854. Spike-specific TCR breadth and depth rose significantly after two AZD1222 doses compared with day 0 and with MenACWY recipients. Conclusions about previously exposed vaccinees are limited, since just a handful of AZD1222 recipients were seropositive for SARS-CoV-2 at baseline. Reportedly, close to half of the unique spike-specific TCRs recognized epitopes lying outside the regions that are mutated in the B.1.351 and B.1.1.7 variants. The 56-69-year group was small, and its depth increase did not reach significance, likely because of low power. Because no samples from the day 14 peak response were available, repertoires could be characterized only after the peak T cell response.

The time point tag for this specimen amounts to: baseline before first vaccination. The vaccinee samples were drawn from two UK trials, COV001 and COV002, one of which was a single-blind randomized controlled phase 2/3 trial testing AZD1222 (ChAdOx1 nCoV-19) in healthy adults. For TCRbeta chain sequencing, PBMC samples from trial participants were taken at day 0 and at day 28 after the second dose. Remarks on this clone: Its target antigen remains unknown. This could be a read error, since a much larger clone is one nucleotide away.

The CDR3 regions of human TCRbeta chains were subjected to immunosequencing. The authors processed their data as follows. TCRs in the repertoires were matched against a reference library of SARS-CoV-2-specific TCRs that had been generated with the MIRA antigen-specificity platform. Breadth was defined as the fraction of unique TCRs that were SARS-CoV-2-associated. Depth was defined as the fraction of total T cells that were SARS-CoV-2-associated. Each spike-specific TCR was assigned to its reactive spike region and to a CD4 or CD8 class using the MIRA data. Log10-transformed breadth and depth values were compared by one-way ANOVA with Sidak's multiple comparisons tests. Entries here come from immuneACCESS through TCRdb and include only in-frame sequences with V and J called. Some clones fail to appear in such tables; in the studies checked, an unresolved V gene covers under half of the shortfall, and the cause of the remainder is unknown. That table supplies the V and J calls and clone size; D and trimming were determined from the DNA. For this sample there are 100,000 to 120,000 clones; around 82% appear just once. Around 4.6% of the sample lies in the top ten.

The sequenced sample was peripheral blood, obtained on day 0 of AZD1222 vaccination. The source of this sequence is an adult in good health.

The sequence in DNA is TGTGCCAGCAGCCCGGGACAGGGGGGAAACACTGAAGCTTTCTTT. Translated, it gives CASSPGQGGNTEAFF. Recombination joined TRBV3-1 (or the pseudogene TRBV3-2) with TRBJ1-1, and 11 junction bases match TRBD1. V lost 4 bases and J lost 2 bases, and the count of bases not matched to a germline gene is 3. Reading from cysteine to phenylalanine, the CDR3 counts 15 amino acids. This entry keeps only the CDR3 DNA: 45 bases, framed from base 1. The germline V gene (reference sequence) yields LGHDT for CDR1 and YNNKEL for CDR2.